A single sample gave rise to the 23 T cell receptor beta chains below, sequenced in a study of blood T cell repertoires in COVID-19. Produced via immunoSEQ multiplex PCR; TCRdb's table is partial and in-frame only. The sample gives under 50,000 clones, approximately 85% of which show up once; approximately 10% is in the top ten. The sample was peripheral blood. Receptors were obtained from a human donor in a cohort sampled during active COVID-19.

The J gene is TRBJ2-7, the V gene TRBV2; D is unresolved. Per germline, CDR1 SNHLY and CDR2 FYNNEI. This CDR3 is 13 amino acids long. V shed 2 bases and J shed 1 base, with 6 bases lying between them. CDR3: CASSELHSYEQYF. CDR3 sequence (DNA): TGTGCCAGCAGTGAATTACATTCCTACGAGCAGTACTTC. Based on the CDR3 plus reference TRBV2 and TRBJ2-7, the full variable domain is EPEVTQTPSHQVTQMGQEVILRCVPISNHLYFYWYRQILGQKVEFLVSFYNNEISEKSEIFDDQFSVERPDGSNFTLKIRSTKLEDSAMYFCASSELHSYEQYFGPGTRLTVT.

The chain uses TRBV18 and TRBJ1-1; 9 positions agree with TRBD1. The CDR3 covers 13 residues. V dropped 9 bases and J dropped 1; count of bases not matched to a gene: 3. The germline V gene encodes CDR1 KGHSH and CDR2 LQKENI. The CDR3 spells CASAQGANTEAFF. In DNA form, the CDR3 reads TGTGCCAGTGCACAGGGGGCGAACACTGAAGCTTTCTTT.

This clone was recorded once. The chain recombines TRBV7-2 with TRBJ2-7; the D gene is possibly TRBD1 (6 bases). The germline gives CDR1 SGHTA, CDR2 FQGNSA. This CDR3 has 13 amino acids. Trimming left V 1 base short and J 4 bases short, with 8 bases between. CDR3: CASSLDRGYEQYF. For the CDR3, the DNA is TGTGCCAGCAGCTTAGATAGGGGGTACGAGCAGTACTTC.

V gene TRBV27 combines with J gene TRBJ2-2, with 11 bases aligning to TRBD1. The CDR3 runs to 17 residues. Germline CDR1 MNHEY, CDR2 SMNVEV (reference sequence). With V trimmed by 6 bases and J by 4 bases, 10 bases remained unmatched. The CDR3 here is CASRTPGQGDVTGELFF. The DNA for the CDR3 is TGTGCCAGCAGGACTCCGGGACAGGGGGATGTCACCGGGGAGCTGTTTTTT.

The chain carries TRBV30 and TRBJ1-1, with unresolved D. This CDR3 has 12 residues. V dropped 7 bases and J dropped 0 bases, with 9 bases sitting between them. Per germline, CDR1 GTSNPN and CDR2 SVGIG (reference sequence). CDR3 DNA: TGTGCCTCTGCGCGTTTGAACACTGAAGCTTTCTTT. Translating it yields CASARLNTEAFF.

V and J are TRBV6-5 and TRBJ2-2, with TRBD2 matching 7 bases. CDR3 length: 14 residues. Germline CDR1 and CDR2: MNHEY and SVGAGI. With 0 bases clipped from V and 7 bases from J, the junction kept 2 bases outside the gene matches. CDR3 region: CASSYSGGFGELFF. The CDR3 DNA is TGTGCCAGCAGTTACTCGGGGGGGTTCGGGGAGCTGTTTTTT.

The CDR3 protein is CASSLGTGSYNEQFF. The CDR3 nucleotides are TGTGCCAGCAGCTTGGGGACAGGTTCCTACAATGAGCAGTTCTTC. This chain links TRBV5-6 with TRBJ2-1; 7 nucleotides align to TRBD1. CDR1 SGHDT and CDR2 YYEEEE come from the germline V gene. V dropped 0 bases and J dropped 1; count of bases not matched to a gene: 1. CDR3 size: 15 residues.

This rearrangement joins TRBV7-2 to TRBJ1-2, with a tentative D call TRBD1 (6 bases). V shed 4 bases and J shed 2 bases, with 14 bases lying between them. Germline V gene sequence: CDR1 SGHTA, CDR2 FQGNSA. This CDR3 has 15 residues. The CDR3 sequence: CASSYGQTENYGYTF. The CDR3 DNA reads TGTGCCAGCAGCTATGGACAGACCGAGAACTATGGCTACACCTTC.

The rearrangement joins TRBV28 to TRBJ1-4; 9 nucleotides align to TRBD1. The CDR3 extends over 16 amino acids. CDR1 and CDR2 (germline): MDHEN, SYDVKM. The trim removed 6 bases at V and 5 bases at J, leaving 10 bases unmatched. In DNA, the CDR3 is TGTGCCAGCAGCAGTCAGCCCGGGACAGGGAATGAAAAACTGTTTTTT. This gives the protein CASSSQPGTGNEKLFF.

CDR3 region: CATSRDLGQLSNSPLHF. CDR3 nucleotide sequence: TGTGCCACCAGCAGAGATTTGGGACAGCTTAGTAATTCACCCCTCCACTTT. The chain carries TRBV15 and TRBJ1-6; TRBD1 aligns across 7 bases. Germline V gene data show CDR1 as LNHNV and CDR2 as YYDKDF (reference sequence). The CDR3 totals 17 residues. J was trimmed by 6 bases and V by 0 bases; bases with no gene match: 8.

The V call is TRBV7-3, the J call TRBJ2-1; TRBD2 matches at 9 bases. The CDR3 extends over 19 amino acids. The V and J ends lost 5 bases and 0 bases, in that order; junction bases with no gene match: 14. CDR1 and CDR2 from the germline V gene are SGHTA and FQGTGA. Here the CDR3 reads CASSPSGGRGGNSYNEQFF. The CDR3, as DNA: TGTGCCAGCAGCCCCTCCGGCGGGAGGGGGGGAAACTCCTACAATGAGCAGTTCTTC.

This chain uses TRBV25-1 with TRBJ1-3; unclear D gene. The V gene lost 6 bases and the J gene lost 4 bases, with 7 bases spanning the gap. The germline CDR1 and CDR2 sequences are MGHDK and SYGVNS. CDR3 size: 12 residues. CDR3 region: CASRKSGNTIYF. CDR3 DNA sequence: TGTGCCAGCAGAAAAAGCGGAAACACCATATATTTT.

This chain connects TRBV4-3 to TRBJ2-3; TRBD1 matches 7 bases. V lost 1 base and J lost 2; bases outside the gene matches: 9. The CDR3 consists of 17 residues. Germline V lookup: CDR1 LGHNA, CDR2 YSLEER. The CDR3 nucleotides are TGCGCCAGCAGCCAAGTTGCCGGGACAGCTTTCACAGATACGCAGTATTTT. Amino acid sequence: CASSQVAGTAFTDTQYF.

CDR3 sequence reads: CASSKRGSDTQYF. CDR3 DNA: TGTGCCAGCAGCAAGCGCGGGAGTGATACGCAGTATTTT. The chain uses TRBV5-4 and TRBJ2-3, with 7 bases fitting TRBD2. The germline CDR1 and CDR2 sequences are SGHNT and YYREEE (reference sequence). With 4 bases clipped from V and 6 bases from J, the junction kept 5 bases outside the gene matches. The CDR3 runs 13 residues.

The CDR3 coding sequence is TGTGCCAGCAGTCTCGACAGGCAAGAGACCCAGTACTTC. Encoded protein: CASSLDRQETQYF. The chain uses TRBV12-3 or TRBV12-4 and TRBJ2-5; D possibly corresponds to TRBD1 (6 bases). CDR3 length: 13 amino acids. V lost 5 bases and J lost 2, with 9 bases in between.

The chain links TRBV3-1 (or the pseudogene TRBV3-2) to TRBJ1-6; 7 bases map to TRBD1. V gave up 3 bases and J gave up 9 bases; unmatched junction bases: 8. The CDR3 has 15 residues. CDR1 and CDR2 (germline): LGHDT, YNNKEL (reference sequence). The CDR3 nucleotides read TGTGCCAGCAGCCACAGGGGGTTCAAAGGTTCACCCCTCCACTTT. Translated: CASSHRGFKGSPLHF.

V is TRBV12-3 or TRBV12-4 and J is TRBJ2-1, with TRBD1 as a possible D gene (6 bases). The V end was cut by 2 bases, the J end by 9 bases, with 11 bases between. The CDR3 extends over 13 amino acids. CDR3 region: CASSLTRGSEQFF. As DNA, the CDR3 is TGTGCCAGCAGTTTAACCAGGGGCAGTGAGCAGTTCTTC.

This chain joins TRBV6-5 and TRBJ2-1; no clear D. Germline V gene sequence: CDR1 MNHEY, CDR2 SVGAGI. The ends were cut back, 0 bases at V and 11 bases at J, with 17 bases in the middle. The CDR3 sequence is 15 residues long. CDR3 protein: CASSYSKQLLNQQFF. DNA for the CDR3: TGTGCCAGCAGTTACTCGAAGCAACTCCTAAATCAGCAGTTCTTC.

The gene calls are TRBV30 and TRBJ1-2; the match to TRBD1 covers 9 bases. The CDR3 contains 16 residues. The V gene's germline CDR1 is GTSNPN and CDR2 SVGIG (reference sequence). V was clipped by 3 bases and J by 2 bases; unmatched bases: 10. The CDR3 spells CAWRKADRGLNYGYTF. The CDR3 coding sequence is TGTGCCTGGAGAAAAGCGGACAGGGGATTAAACTATGGCTACACCTTC.

The V call is TRBV19, the J call TRBJ2-6; tentative D call: TRBD1 (6 bases). Trimming removed 6 bases at V and 0 bases at J, with 15 bases between. CDR1 LNHDA and CDR2 SQIVND come from the germline V gene (reference sequence). The CDR3 has 17 residues. CDR3 coding DNA: TGTGCCAGTAGACTCCGGGACACCTACTCTGGGGCCAACGTCCTGACTTTC. The encoded protein is CASRLRDTYSGANVLTF.

The V and J genes are TRBV3-1 (or the pseudogene TRBV3-2) and TRBJ1-1; D may be TRBD1 (6 bases). Germline-derived CDR1 and CDR2 are LGHDT and YNNKEL (reference sequence). The CDR3 is 13 amino acids. Trimming shortened V by 1 base and J by 4 bases, and 7 bases separated the two germline ends. The CDR3 here is CASSQVGGTEAFF. CDR3 bases: TGTGCCAGCAGCCAAGTAGGGGGCACTGAAGCTTTCTTT.

The rearrangement uses TRBV11-2 and TRBJ2-7; the D gene is possibly TRBD2 (5 bases). The CDR3 is made up of 13 amino acids. The germline V gene has CDR1 SGHAT and CDR2 FQNNGV. Trimming removed 3 bases at V and 6 bases at J, with 12 bases between. The CDR3 region has the DNA TGTGCCAGCAGCTTCCGTGGACTTACCGAGCAGTACTTC. This translates into CASSFRGLTEQYF.

The table lists this clone with a few counts. V gene TRBV3-1 (or the pseudogene TRBV3-2) combines with J gene TRBJ1-1, with D perhaps TRBD1 (5 bases). Germline CDR1 LGHDT, CDR2 YNNKEL (reference sequence). The CDR3 extends over 13 amino acids. With 7 bases removed from V and 1 base from J, the gap between germline ends came to 10 bases. The CDR3 sequence: CASTGGGNTEAFF. The DNA for the CDR3 is TGTGCCAGCACCGGGGGGGGGAACACTGAAGCTTTCTTT.